This TCR beta chain was sequenced during a study of T cells in Graves' hyperthyroidism and ophthalmopathy. About the research overall: The blood sample was taken at first diagnosis, before treatment began. General study findings and limits: The blood repertoire included most of the expanded thyroid clonotypes above 0.001.

This clonotype was found a few times. Its antigen is as yet unknown. A junction boundary mismatches the germline segment, possibly from a read error. Cells are PBMCs isolated from around 9.4 ml of fresh blood. Germline CDR1 and CDR2: SSHAT and FNYEAQ (reference sequence). This CDR3 contains 13 residues. TCR beta CDR3 sequences were amplified from RNA transcripts. First-round RT-PCR targeting the TCR CDR3 was performed with the HTBI primer set. TCRdb re-called the multiplex PCR reads through MiXCR, storing one row per CDR3 protein. The sample shows 340,000 or so distinct CDR3 sequences, 15% to 20% of them seen only once.

Sequenced input: blood. This chain joins TRBV7-7 and TRBJ2-3; 9 bases match TRBD2. The receptor comes from a woman aged 45-60 years with Graves' hyperthyroidism. The CDR3 loop reads CASSGGWDDTQYF. CDR3 DNA sequence: TGTGCTAGCAGCGGGGGGTGGGACGATACGCAGTATTTT.